This T cell receptor beta chain derives from a study of OX40 agonist ivuxolimab in advanced cancers. About the research overall: It was permissible to have had prior anti-PD-1, anti-PD-L1 or anti-CTLA-4 therapy, and around 40% had some. Three patients, one with hepatocellular carcinoma and two with cutaneous melanoma, achieved partial responses.

Note on this clone: Its antigen remains unidentified.

The CDR3 contains 13 residues. The V gene lost 1 base and the J gene lost 6 bases, with 8 bases spanning the gap. Germline V CDR1 and CDR2: LNHDA, SQIVND (reference sequence). Study-wide results and limits: Relatively little clonal expansion, among the lowest observed, appeared in partial responders at 0.1-3.0 mg/kg.

Assay: immunoSEQ multiplex PCR; the TCRdb copy retains only in-frame clones and omits some. The sample has about 93,000 clones; 92% are singletons. The input for sequencing was CD4+ or CD8+ T cells sorted from blood, taken in a trial of the OX40 agonist ivuxolimab. This chain joins TRBV19 and TRBJ2-3; D ambiguous. This TCR came from an adult with an advanced solid tumor such as melanoma, head and neck, liver or kidney cancer. CDR3 sequence reads: CASSIGAADTQYF. The CDR3 nucleotides read TGTGCCAGTAGTATAGGCGCGGCGGATACGCAGTATTTT.